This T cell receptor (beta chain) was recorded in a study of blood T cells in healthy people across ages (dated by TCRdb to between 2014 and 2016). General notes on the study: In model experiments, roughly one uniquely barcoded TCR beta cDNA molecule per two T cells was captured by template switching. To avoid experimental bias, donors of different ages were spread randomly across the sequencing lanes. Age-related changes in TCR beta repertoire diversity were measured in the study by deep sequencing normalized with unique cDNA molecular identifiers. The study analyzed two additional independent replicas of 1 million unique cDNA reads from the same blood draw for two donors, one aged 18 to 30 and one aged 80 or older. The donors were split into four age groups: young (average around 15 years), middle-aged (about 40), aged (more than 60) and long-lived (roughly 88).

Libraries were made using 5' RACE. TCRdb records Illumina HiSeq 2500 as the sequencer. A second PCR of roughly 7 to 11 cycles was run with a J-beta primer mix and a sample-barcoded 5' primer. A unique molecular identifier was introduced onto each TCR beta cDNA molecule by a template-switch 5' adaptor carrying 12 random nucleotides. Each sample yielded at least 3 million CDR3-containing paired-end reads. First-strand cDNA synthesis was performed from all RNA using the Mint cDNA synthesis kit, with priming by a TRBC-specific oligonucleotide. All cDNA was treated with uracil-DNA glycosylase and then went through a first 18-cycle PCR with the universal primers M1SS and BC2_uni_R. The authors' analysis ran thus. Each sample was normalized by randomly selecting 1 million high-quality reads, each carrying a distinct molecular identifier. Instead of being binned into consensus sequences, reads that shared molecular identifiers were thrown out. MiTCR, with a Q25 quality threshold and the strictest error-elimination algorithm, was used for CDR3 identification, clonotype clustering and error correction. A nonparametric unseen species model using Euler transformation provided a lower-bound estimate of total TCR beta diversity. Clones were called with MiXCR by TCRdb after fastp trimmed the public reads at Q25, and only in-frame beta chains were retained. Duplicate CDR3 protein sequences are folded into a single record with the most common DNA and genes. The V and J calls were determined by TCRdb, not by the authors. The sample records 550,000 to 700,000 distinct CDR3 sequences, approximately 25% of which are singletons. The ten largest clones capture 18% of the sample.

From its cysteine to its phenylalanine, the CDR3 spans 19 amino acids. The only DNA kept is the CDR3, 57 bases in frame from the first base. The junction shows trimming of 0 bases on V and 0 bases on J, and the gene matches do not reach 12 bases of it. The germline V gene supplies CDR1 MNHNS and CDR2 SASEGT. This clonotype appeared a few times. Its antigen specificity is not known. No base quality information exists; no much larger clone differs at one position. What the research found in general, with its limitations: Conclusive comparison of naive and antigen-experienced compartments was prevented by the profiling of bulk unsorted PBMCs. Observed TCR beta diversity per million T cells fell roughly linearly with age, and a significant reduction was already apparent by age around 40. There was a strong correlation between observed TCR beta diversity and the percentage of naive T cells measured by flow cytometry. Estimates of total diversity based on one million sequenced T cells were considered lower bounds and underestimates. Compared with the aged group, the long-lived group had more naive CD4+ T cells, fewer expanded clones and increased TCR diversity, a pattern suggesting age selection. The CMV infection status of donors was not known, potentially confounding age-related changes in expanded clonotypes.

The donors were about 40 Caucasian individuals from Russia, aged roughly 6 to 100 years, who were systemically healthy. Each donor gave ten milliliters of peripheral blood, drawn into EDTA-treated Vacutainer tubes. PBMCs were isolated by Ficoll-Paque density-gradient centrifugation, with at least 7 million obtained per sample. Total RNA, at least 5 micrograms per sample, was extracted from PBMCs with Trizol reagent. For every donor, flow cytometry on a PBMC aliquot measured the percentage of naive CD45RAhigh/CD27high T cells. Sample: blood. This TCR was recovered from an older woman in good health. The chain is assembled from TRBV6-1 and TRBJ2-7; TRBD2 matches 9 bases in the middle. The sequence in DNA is TGTGCCAGCAGTGAAGCGGTGGGCGGGGGGGACCCATCCTCCTACGAGCAGTACTTC. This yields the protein CASSEAVGGGDPSSYEQYF.